The source of this T cell receptor beta chain is a study of T cells in women clearing cervical HPV infection. The study, taken as a whole, reports: TRBV6-7 abundance was lower in cases than controls (about 0.099% versus 0.16%).

This CDR3 comprises 15 residues. Trimming pared 2 bases from V and 2 bases from J, leaving 10 bases between. Germline values: CDR1 WSHSY, CDR2 SAAADI. Only in-frame clones appear in the TCRdb table, and some are missing; sequencing was by immunoSEQ multiplex PCR. The data include under 50,000 clones; the top ten clones carry about 5%. Note on this clone: The antigen remains unidentified. The read ends 3 residues shy of where the CDR3 ends; the end is completed using the germline J gene.

The chain links TRBV10-2 to TRBJ2-1; D remains unclear. Specimen: blood buffy coat. The TCR sequence derives from a woman aged 18 to 69 with a cervical HPV16 infection that either progressed to CIN3+ or cleared (not recorded which). CDR3 bases read: TGCGCCAGCAGTGAGGCGACAACCACCTACAATGAG. Translation gives CASSEATTTYNE. The whole CDR3 region reads CASSEATTTYNEQFF.